This TCR beta chain was profiled in a study of cytomegalovirus exposure and HLA in healthy donors. Findings and limits, study-wide: There were some public TCRs occurring in many donors, but most TCR sequences were rare. Overall, under 200 TCR beta chains were annotated as cytomegalovirus-associated.

Clones were read by immunoSEQ multiplex PCR, and TCRdb kept only the in-frame ones, dropping some. This table holds roughly 190,000 clones, around 86% found once. Points on this clone: Its target is unknown.

The germline gives CDR1 MGHRA, CDR2 YSYEKL. There are 15 residues in the CDR3. After removal of 1 base from V and 4 bases from J, the junction contained 4 bases not matched to a gene. The rearrangement uses TRBV4-1 and TRBJ2-1, with 7 nucleotides matching TRBD1. Sequencing was performed on PBMCs. The receptor was derived from a woman aged 18-30 years in good health and CMV-seronegative. CDR3 sequence reads: CASSQAGTEYNEQFF. The DNA of the CDR3 is TGCGCCAGCAGCCAAGCGGGGACAGAATACAATGAGCAGTTCTTC.